A selection of T cell receptor beta chains follows, all from one sample in a study of metastatic and nonmetastatic thyroid tumors. MiXCR re-clonotyped the PCR reads for TCRdb. The repertoire holds around 35,000 clones, with over 15% as singletons. Sequenced: blood. All receptors derive from a female donor with papillary thyroid cancer or a benign thyroid nodule (not recorded which). Some clones in this sample may be carry-over from other donors' samples. Each CDR3 is given with its conserved first and last residue. The D gene is left open where the match is weak. Size is omitted from some rows. Given values are once, few, many or a class for expanded clones.

V gene,D gene,J gene,clone size,CDR3 protein,CDR3 DNA
TRBV3-1,.,TRBJ1-1,many,CASSHDRNTEAFF,TGTGCCAGCAGCCATGACAGGAACACTGAAGCTTTCTTT
TRBV4-1,.,TRBJ1-1,many,CASSQVRQQNTEAFF,TGCGCCAGCAGCCAAGTGAGGCAGCAGAACACTGAAGCTTTCTTT
TRBV4-1,.,TRBJ1-2,many,CASSQDRDAGDYTF,TGCGCCAGCAGCCAAGACCGGGACGCCGGGGACTACACCTTC
TRBV5-8,.,TRBJ2-5,many,CASSPDLGGTQYF,TGTGCCAGCAGCCCCGACCTCGGGGGTACCCAGTACTTC
TRBV24-1,.,TRBJ1-4,many,CATSDLQFGAGWREKLFF,TGTGCCACCAGTGATTTACAATTCGGGGCAGGGTGGAGGGAAAAACTGTTTTTT
TRBV20-1,TRBD1,TRBJ2-1,.,CSARDRDRGAYSEQFF,TGCAGTGCTAGAGATCGGGACAGGGGGGCATACAGTGAGCAGTTCTTC
TRBV9,.,TRBJ2-1,many,CASSPPGGVYNEQFF,TGTGCCAGCAGCCCCCCTGGCGGAGTCTACAATGAGCAGTTCTTC
TRBV25-1,TRBD1,TRBJ2-7,many,CASRSSGTGTYEQYF,TGTGCCAGTCGATCTTCCGGGACAGGGACCTACGAGCAGTACTTC
TRBV6-1,.,TRBJ1-6,.,CASSEGPPNYSSPLHF,TGTGCCAGCAGCGAAGGCCCACCGAACTATAGTTCACCCCTCCACTTT
TRBV11-2,TRBD2,TRBJ2-1,.,CASSLVGTSVNVYNEQFF,TGTGCCAGCAGCCTCGTAGGGACTAGCGTGAACGTTTACAATGAGCAGTTCTTC
TRBV6-5,.,TRBJ2-3,many,CASSYIDTQYF,TGTGCCAGCAGTTACATCGATACGCAGTATTTT
TRBV15,.,TRBJ1-4,many,CATSRDRSEKLFF,TGTGCCACCAGCAGAGATAGGAGTGAAAAACTGTTTTTT
TRBV7-8,TRBD2,TRBJ2-1,many,CASSRRLAQSSYNEQFF,TGTGCCAGCAGCCGTAGACTAGCTCAAAGCTCCTACAATGAGCAGTTCTTC
TRBV30,.,TRBJ2-1,many,CAWSDEGGDEQFF,TGTGCCTGGAGTGACGAGGGTGGCGATGAGCAGTTCTTC
TRBV20-1,TRBD1,TRBJ1-2,.,CSARYRYWTGMDGYTF,TGCAGTGCTAGATATCGATATTGGACAGGGATGGACGGCTACACCTTC
TRBV7-3,TRBD1,TRBJ2-1,.,CASSWDRVAYNEQFF,TGCGCCAGCAGCTGGGACAGGGTGGCCTACAATGAGCAGTTCTTC
TRBV4-1,TRBD2,TRBJ2-7,.,CASSLSGNEQYF,TGCGCCAGCAGTCTGAGCGGGAACGAGCAGTACTTC
TRBV7-3,.,TRBJ2-2,.,CASSLMVFNTGELFF,TGTGCCAGCAGCCTAATGGTGTTTAACACCGGGGAGCTGTTTTTT
TRBV5-1,TRBD2,TRBJ2-7,many,CASSFGLAGEQYF,TGCGCCAGCAGCTTTGGACTAGCTGGGGAGCAGTACTTC
TRBV30,.,TRBJ1-2,.,CAWSATGLSRGYTF,TGTGCCTGGAGCGCCACAGGGTTAAGCCGTGGCTACACCTTC
TRBV6-5,.,TRBJ2-7,many,CASSYQGDGDEQYF,TGTGCCAGCAGTTACCAGGGAGACGGTGACGAGCAGTACTTC
TRBV4-2,TRBD2,TRBJ2-7,.,CASSQDAGDFSYEQYF,TGTGCCAGCAGCCAAGATGCGGGGGATTTCTCCTACGAGCAGTACTTC
TRBV2,.,TRBJ1-1,many,CASSPGGFRKSEAFF,TGTGCCAGCAGTCCTGGTGGTTTTCGGAAATCTGAAGCTTTCTTT
TRBV19,TRBD2,TRBJ2-4,many,CASRGLAGDAKNIQYF,TGTGCCTCCCGGGGACTAGCGGGAGATGCCAAAAACATTCAGTACTTC
TRBV6-1,TRBD1,TRBJ2-6,many,CASSGPGQGTGANVLTF,TGTGCCAGCAGCGGCCCGGGACAGGGTACCGGGGCCAACGTCCTGACTTTC
TRBV6-2/TRBV6-3,TRBD1,TRBJ2-7,.,CASSYSGTGCYDQYF,TGTGCCAGCAGTTACTCCGGGACAGGGTGCTACGATCAGTACTTC
TRBV11-1,.,TRBJ2-1,once,CASSSGTHMGNEQFF,TGTGCCAGCAGCTCCGGTACACATATGGGCAATGAGCAGTTCTTC
TRBV6-1,.,TRBJ2-1,medium-sized,CASSETDPYNEQFF,TGTGCCAGCAGTGAGACTGACCCTTACAATGAGCAGTTCTTC
TRBV18,.,TRBJ1-1,many,CASSPPPQGGTEAFF,TGTGCCAGCTCACCACCTCCGCAGGGTGGGACTGAAGCTTTCTTT
TRBV28,TRBD2,TRBJ2-7,many,CASTIRLAGPYEQYF,TGTGCCAGCACGATAAGACTAGCGGGACCCTACGAGCAGTACTTC
TRBV24-1,.,TRBJ2-1,many,CATSDPFLRLQFF,TGTGCCACCAGTGATCCCTTCCTACGACTTCAGTTCTTC
TRBV7-2,.,TRBJ2-7,.,CASTSRDITYEQYF,TGTGCCAGCACCTCCCGGGACATCACGTACGAGCAGTACTTC
TRBV10-3,.,TRBJ2-7,few,CAISPTAGTGNYEQYF,TGTGCCATCAGTCCCACGGCCGGGACTGGTAATTACGAGCAGTACTTC
TRBV20-1,.,TRBJ1-3,many,CSAQQGTGNTIYF,TGCAGTGCCCAACAGGGTACTGGAAACACCATATATTTT
TRBV20-1,TRBD2,TRBJ2-3,.,CSATSGGGDTQYF,TGCAGTGCGACTTCTGGCGGGGGAGATACGCAGTATTTT
TRBV20-1,.,TRBJ2-7,many,CSAPRNSDYEQYF,TGCAGTGCTCCCCGGAACAGTGACTACGAGCAGTACTTC
TRBV9,.,TRBJ2-2,many,CASSPGGSGTGELFF,TGTGCCAGCAGCCCAGGAGGGAGCGGCACCGGGGAGCTGTTTTTT
TRBV27,.,TRBJ2-3,.,CASSLTSTDTQYF,TGTGCCAGCAGTTTAACGAGCACAGATACGCAGTATTTT
TRBV29-1,TRBD2,TRBJ2-5,many,CSARGGSETQYF,TGCAGCGCAAGGGGAGGGTCTGAGACCCAGTACTTC
TRBV4-1,.,TRBJ2-7,many,CASSQEDGQSSYEQYF,TGCGCCAGCAGCCAAGAAGACGGACAGAGCTCCTACGAGCAGTACTTC
TRBV7-8,.,TRBJ2-5,many,CASSLGLDQETQYF,TGTGCCAGCAGCTTAGGACTAGACCAAGAGACCCAGTACTTC
TRBV30,.,TRBJ1-2,many,CAWSRWVRTYGYTF,TGTGCCTGGAGTCGGTGGGTTAGGACCTATGGCTACACCTTC
TRBV6-1,.,TRBJ1-1,many,CASSSTQRGAFF,TGTGCCAGCAGCAGCACCCAACGCGGAGCTTTCTTT
TRBV11-2,.,TRBJ2-7,.,CASRPTGAGEQYF,TGTGCCAGCAGGCCTACAGGGGCGGGGGAGCAGTACTTC
TRBV7-3,.,TRBJ1-5,many,CASSTDNNQPQHF,TGTGCCAGCTCTACGGACAACAATCAGCCCCAGCATTTT
TRBV20-1,.,TRBJ1-1,many,CSAARPGAEEAFF,TGCAGTGCTGCCCGTCCGGGGGCGGAAGAAGCTTTCTTT
TRBV3-1,.,TRBJ1-2,many,CASSRMAEANYGYTF,TGTGCCAGCAGCCGAATGGCGGAGGCAAACTATGGCTACACCTTC
TRBV29-1,TRBD2,TRBJ2-1,many,CSGMTSGNYNEQFF,TGCAGCGGAATGACTAGCGGGAACTACAATGAGCAGTTCTTC
TRBV6-2/TRBV6-3,TRBD1,TRBJ1-5,many,CASSLPPGQGRQPQHF,TGTGCCAGCAGTTTACCCCCGGGACAGGGGAGGCAGCCCCAGCATTTT
TRBV5-1,.,TRBJ2-3,many,CASSSVESGASTDTQYF,TGCGCCAGCAGCTCCGTTGAGAGCGGAGCTAGCACAGATACGCAGTATTTT
TRBV5-1,.,TRBJ1-1,medium-sized,CASSRLDTLNTEAFF,TGCGCCAGCAGCCGTTTGGACACATTGAACACTGAAGCTTTCTTT
TRBV4-2,.,TRBJ2-7,.,CAISLGTRWEQYF,TGTGCCATCAGCCTGGGGACCCGATGGGAGCAGTACTTC
TRBV9,.,TRBJ1-2,many,CASSVGDSNYGYTF,TGTGCCAGCAGCGTAGGGGATTCTAACTATGGCTACACCTTC
TRBV6-1,.,TRBJ1-1,medium-sized,CASSGDGESTEAFF,TGTGCCAGCAGTGGCGACGGGGAGAGCACTGAAGCTTTCTTT
TRBV6-1,.,TRBJ1-2,.,CASLRSYGYTF,TGTGCCAGCCTCCGGTCTTATGGCTACACCTTC
TRBV5-5,TRBD2,TRBJ2-7,many,CASSLVSSGGTYEQYF,TGTGCCAGCAGCCTAGTTAGTAGCGGGGGCACCTACGAGCAGTACTTC
TRBV6-4,.,TRBJ2-1,.,CASSVRAFVHNEQFF,TGTGCCAGCAGTGTAAGGGCCTTTGTGCACAATGAGCAGTTCTTC
TRBV20-1,TRBD2,TRBJ2-3,many,CSASQREVSTDTQYF,TGCAGTGCTAGCCAGCGGGAGGTTAGCACAGATACGCAGTATTTT
TRBV6-6,.,TRBJ2-1,many,CASSYSNYNEQFF,TGTGCCAGCAGTTACTCGAACTACAATGAGCAGTTCTTC
TRBV9,.,TRBJ2-1,many,CASSPSASSYNEQFF,TGTGCCAGCAGCCCTAGCGCGAGCTCCTACAATGAGCAGTTCTTC